Below, one TCR beta chain is given with its context. Its specificity is not known. These data are taken from a study of cytomegalovirus exposure and HLA in healthy donors. Overall study context: As released early, the data held around 80 million unique TCRs from HLA-typed donors. Whole-study findings and limits: A later analysis reportedly identified an Asian-associated ancestry cluster as carrying fewer N-insertions than the roughly 720-donor mean. Specificity of a few CMV-associated chains for CMV antigens was verified in vitro.

This PCR relied on a set of 60 Vbeta primers and 13 Jbeta primers. In the authors' workflow: In a later analysis, 75 million to 95 million unique TCR beta chains included roughly 11 million shared by two or more donors. Assay: immunoSEQ multiplex PCR; the TCRdb copy retains only in-frame clones and omits some. V, J and clone size are those of that table, while D and trimming were read from the DNA. Altogether roughly 52,000 clones are present, roughly 53% being singletons, with the ten largest covering 10% to 15%. V was pared by 6 bases and J by 5 bases, with 6 bases of the junction left unmatched. Germline V gene sequence: CDR1 GTSNPN, CDR2 SVGIG (reference sequence). The CDR3 extends over 12 amino acids.

Material for sequencing was PBMCs. The receptor was isolated from a human donor in good health. The chain recombines TRBV30 with TRBJ2-7; TRBD1 aligns across 8 bases. The DNA of the CDR3 is TGTGCCTGCCTGCAGGGGGCCGACGAGCAGTACTTC. Translated: CACLQGADEQYF. Complete variable domain (other parts from reference TRBV30 and TRBJ2-7): SQTIHQWPATLVQPVGSPLSLECTVEGTSNPNLYWYRQAAGRGLQLLFYSVGIGQISSEVPQNLSASRPQDRQFILSSKKLLLSDSGFYLCACLQGADEQYFGPGTRLTVT.